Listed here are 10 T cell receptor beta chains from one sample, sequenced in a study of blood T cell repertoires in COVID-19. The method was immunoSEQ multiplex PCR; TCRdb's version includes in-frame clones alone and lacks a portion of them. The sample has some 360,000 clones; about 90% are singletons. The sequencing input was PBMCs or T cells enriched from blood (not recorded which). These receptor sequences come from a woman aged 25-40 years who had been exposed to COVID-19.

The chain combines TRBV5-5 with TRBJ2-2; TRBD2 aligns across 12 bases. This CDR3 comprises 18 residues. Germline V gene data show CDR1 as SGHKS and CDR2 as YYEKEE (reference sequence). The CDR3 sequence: CASLAGGPSRHYTGELFF. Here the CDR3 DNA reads TGTGCGAGCCTAGCGGGAGGGCCCTCTCGGCATTACACCGGGGAGCTGTTTTTT.

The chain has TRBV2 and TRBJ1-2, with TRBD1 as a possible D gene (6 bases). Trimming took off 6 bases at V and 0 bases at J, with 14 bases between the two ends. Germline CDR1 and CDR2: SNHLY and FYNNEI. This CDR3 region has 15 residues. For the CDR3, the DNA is TGTGCCAGCAGCAGAGGACAGACCTCTAACTATGGCTACACCTTC. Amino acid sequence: CASSRGQTSNYGYTF. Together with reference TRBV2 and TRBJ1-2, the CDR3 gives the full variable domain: EPEVTQTPSHQVTQMGQEVILRCVPISNHLYFYWYRQILGQKVEFLVSFYNNEISEKSEIFDDQFSVERPDGSNFTLKIRSTKLEDSAMYFCASSRGQTSNYGYTFGSGTRLTVV.

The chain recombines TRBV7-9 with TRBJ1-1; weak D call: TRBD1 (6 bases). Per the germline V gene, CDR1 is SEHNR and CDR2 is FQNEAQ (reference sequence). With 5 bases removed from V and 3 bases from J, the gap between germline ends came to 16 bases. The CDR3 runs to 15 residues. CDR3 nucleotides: TGTGCCAGCAGCACTCTAGGGGGTAAGGACACTGAAGCTTTCTTT. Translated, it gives CASSTLGGKDTEAFF.

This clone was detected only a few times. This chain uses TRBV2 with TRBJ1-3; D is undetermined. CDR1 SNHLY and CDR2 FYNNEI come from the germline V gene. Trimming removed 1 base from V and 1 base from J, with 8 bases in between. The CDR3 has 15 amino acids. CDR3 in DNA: TGTGCCAGCAGTGAAGGTGTAATTTCTGGAAACACCATATATTTT. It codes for CASSEGVISGNTIYF. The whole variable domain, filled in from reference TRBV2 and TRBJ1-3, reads EPEVTQTPSHQVTQMGQEVILRCVPISNHLYFYWYRQILGQKVEFLVSFYNNEISEKSEIFDDQFSVERPDGSNFTLKIRSTKLEDSAMYFCASSEGVISGNTIYFGEGSWLTVV.

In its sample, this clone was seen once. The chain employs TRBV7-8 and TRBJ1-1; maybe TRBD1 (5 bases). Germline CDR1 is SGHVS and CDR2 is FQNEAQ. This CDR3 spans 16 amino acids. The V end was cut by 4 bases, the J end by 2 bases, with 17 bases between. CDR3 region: CASSSLRWGVNTEAFF. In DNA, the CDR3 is TGTGCCAGCAGCTCCCTCAGGTGGGGGGTCAACACTGAAGCTTTCTTT.

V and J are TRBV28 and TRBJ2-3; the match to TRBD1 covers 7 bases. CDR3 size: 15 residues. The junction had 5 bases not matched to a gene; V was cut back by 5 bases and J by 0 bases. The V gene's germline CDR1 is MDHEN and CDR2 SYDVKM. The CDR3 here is CASSPGQASTDTQYF. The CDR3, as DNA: TGTGCCAGCAGTCCAGGACAGGCTAGCACAGATACGCAGTATTTT.

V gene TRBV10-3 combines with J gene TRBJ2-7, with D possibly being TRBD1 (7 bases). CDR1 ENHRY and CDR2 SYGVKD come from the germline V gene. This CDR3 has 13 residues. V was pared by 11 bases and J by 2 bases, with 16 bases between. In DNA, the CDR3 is TGTGCCTACAGGGGCTCGGGAGCCTACGAGCAGTACTTC. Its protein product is CAYRGSGAYEQYF.

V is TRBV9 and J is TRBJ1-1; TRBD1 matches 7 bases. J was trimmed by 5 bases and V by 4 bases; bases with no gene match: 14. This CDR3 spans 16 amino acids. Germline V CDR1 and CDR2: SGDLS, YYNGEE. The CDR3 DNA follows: TGTGCCAGCAGCACTATACAGGGGCGGAGGGGAACTGAAGCTTTCTTT. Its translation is CASSTIQGRRGTEAFF.

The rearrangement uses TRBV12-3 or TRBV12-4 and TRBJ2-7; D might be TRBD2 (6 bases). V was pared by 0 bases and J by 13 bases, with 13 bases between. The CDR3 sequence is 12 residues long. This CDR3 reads CASSLAPLACYF. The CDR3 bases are TGTGCCAGCAGTTTAGCGCCTCTAGCGTGTTACTTC.

DNA of the CDR3: TGTGCCAGCAGCCCCACGGCGCGGGAGCAGTTCTTC. It codes for CASSPTAREQFF. V usage is TRBV7-8 and J usage is TRBJ2-1, with unresolved D. CDR3 length: 12 residues. CDR1 and CDR2 from the germline V gene are SGHVS and FQNEAQ. The V end was cut by 5 bases, the J end by 10 bases, with 12 bases between.